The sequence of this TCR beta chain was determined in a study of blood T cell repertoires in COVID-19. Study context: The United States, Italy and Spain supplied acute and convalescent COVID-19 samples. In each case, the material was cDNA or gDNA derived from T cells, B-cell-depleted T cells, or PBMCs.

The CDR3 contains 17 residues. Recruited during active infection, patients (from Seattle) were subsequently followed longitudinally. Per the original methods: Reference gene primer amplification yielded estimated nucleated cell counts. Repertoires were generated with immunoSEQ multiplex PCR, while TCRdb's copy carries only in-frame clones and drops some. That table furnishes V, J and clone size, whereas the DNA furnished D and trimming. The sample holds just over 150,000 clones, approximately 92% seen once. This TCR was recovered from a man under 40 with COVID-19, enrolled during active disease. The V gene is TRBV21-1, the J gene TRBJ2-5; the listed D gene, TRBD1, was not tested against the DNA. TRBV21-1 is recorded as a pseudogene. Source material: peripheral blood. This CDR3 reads CASSFRQRTRPQETQYF. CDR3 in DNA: TGTGCCAGCAGCTTTCGACAGAGAACCAGGCCTCAAGAGACCCAGTACTTC.